These T cell receptor beta chains were read from a single sample in a study of T cell responses to AZD1222 COVID-19 vaccine. Profiling relied on immunoSEQ multiplex PCR, and the TCRdb table lists in-frame clones only, not all of them. The sample includes 120,000 or so clones, about 89% of them seen just once. Specimen: peripheral blood, collected on day 0 of MenACWY control vaccination. Source of these receptors: an adult in good health. Both conserved end residues are part of each CDR3. D genes are given only for firm matches. Expanded clones are given a class, and other clones once, few, many or no size at all.

d_gene	abundance	j_gene	v_gene	CDR3nt	CDR3aa
-	-	TRBJ2-7	TRBV30	TGTGCCTGGTCCCCGGACTTTAACTACGAGCAGTACTTC	CAWSPDFNYEQYF
TRBD2	-	TRBJ2-7	TRBV9	TGTGCCAGCAGCGTCGGCGGGAGTCTGTACGAGCAGTACTTC	CASSVGGSLYEQYF
-	-	TRBJ1-1	TRBV28	TGTGCCAGCAGGGGGGGTGAATTGAACACTGAAGCTTTCTTT	CASRGGELNTEAFF
-	-	TRBJ2-3	TRBV21-1	TGTGCCAGCAGCGAAGCCAGAACGGGGGATACGCAGTATTTT	CASSEARTGDTQYF
TRBD2	few	TRBJ2-2	TRBV4-2	TGTGCCAGCAGCCCCGATGACAGCGGGAGGGAAACCACCGGGGAGCTGTTTTTT	CASSPDDSGRETTGELFF
-	-	TRBJ1-1	TRBV12-3/TRBV12-4	TGTGCCAGCACCCTCATGAACACTGAAGCTTTCTTT	CASTLMNTEAFF
-	-	TRBJ1-5	TRBV6-5	TGTGCCAGCACCTATACGACAGGTCCCCAGCCCCAGCATTTT	CASTYTTGPQPQHF
-	-	TRBJ2-6	TRBV27	TGTGCCTCACAGTTAAGGGGGGACAGTCACGTCCTGACTTTC	CASQLRGDSHVLTF
-	-	TRBJ1-2	TRBV2	TGTGCGCTACGAGGGCTTCGGCGACCCTATGGCTACACCTTC	CALRGLRRPYGYTF
-	-	TRBJ2-7	TRBV5-1	TGCGCCAGCAGCTACCAGGGCTACGAGCAGTACTTC	CASSYQGYEQYF
-	-	TRBJ2-7	TRBV6-5	TGTGCCAGCAGCTACGTGGGGCAACCGAACAACGAGCAGTACTTC	CASSYVGQPNNEQYF
-	-	TRBJ1-3	TRBV25-1	TGTGCCAGCACCGCCCAGGGACCGGGAAACACCATATATTTT	CASTAQGPGNTIYF
TRBD1	-	TRBJ1-2	TRBV7-2	TGTGCCAGCAGACCAGGGACAGGGACCGGGGGCTACACCTTC	CASRPGTGTGGYTF
-	-	TRBJ2-7	TRBV10-3	TGTGCCATCAGTGAGAAGGCCACAGGGTCCTACGGCTACGAGCAGTACTTC	CAISEKATGSYGYEQYF
-	-	TRBJ1-2	TRBV6-1	TGTGCCAGCAGTTTGCCGGGGCTTGAGGGCTACACCTTC	CASSLPGLEGYTF
-	few	TRBJ2-2	TRBV11-1	TGTGCCAGCAGCAACACCGGGACCACCACCGGGGAGCTGTTTTTT	CASSNTGTTTGELFF
-	few	TRBJ2-6	TRBV13	TGTGCCAGTAGCTCTGGGGCCAACGTCCTGACTTTC	CASSSGANVLTF
TRBD1	-	TRBJ2-1	TRBV24-1	TGTGCCACCAGTGATAGGACAGGGGGCAATGAGCAGTTCTTC	CATSDRTGGNEQFF